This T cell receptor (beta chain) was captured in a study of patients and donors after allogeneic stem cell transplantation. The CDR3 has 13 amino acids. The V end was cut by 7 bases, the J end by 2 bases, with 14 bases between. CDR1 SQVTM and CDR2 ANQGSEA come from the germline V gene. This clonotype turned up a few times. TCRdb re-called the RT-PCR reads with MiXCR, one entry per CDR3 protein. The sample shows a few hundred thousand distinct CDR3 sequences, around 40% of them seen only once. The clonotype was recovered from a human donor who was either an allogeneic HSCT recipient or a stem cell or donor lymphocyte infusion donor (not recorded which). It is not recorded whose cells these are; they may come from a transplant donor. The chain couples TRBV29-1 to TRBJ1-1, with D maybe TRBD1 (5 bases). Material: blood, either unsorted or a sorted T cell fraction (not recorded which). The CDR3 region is CSGGLPGNTEAFF. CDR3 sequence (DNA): TGCAGCGGGGGACTTCCCGGAAACACTGAAGCTTTCTTT.